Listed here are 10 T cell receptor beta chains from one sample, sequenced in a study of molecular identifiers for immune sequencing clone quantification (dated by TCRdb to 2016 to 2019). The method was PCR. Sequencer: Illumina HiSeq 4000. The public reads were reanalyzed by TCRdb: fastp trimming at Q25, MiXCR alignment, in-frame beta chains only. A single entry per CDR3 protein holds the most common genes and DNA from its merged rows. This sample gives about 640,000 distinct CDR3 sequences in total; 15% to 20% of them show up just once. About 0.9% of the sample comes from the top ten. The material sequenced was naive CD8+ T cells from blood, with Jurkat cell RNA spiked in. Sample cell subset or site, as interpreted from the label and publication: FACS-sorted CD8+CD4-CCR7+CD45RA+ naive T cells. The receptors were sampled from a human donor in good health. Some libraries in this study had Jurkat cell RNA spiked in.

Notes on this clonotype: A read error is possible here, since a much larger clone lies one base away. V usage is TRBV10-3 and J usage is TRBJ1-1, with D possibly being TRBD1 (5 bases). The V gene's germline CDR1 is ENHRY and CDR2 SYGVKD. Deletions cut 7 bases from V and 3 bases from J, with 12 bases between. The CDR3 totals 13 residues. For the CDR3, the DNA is TGTGCCATCAAACGGGGCAGGGACACTGAAGCTTTCTTT. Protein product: CAIKRGRDTEAFF.

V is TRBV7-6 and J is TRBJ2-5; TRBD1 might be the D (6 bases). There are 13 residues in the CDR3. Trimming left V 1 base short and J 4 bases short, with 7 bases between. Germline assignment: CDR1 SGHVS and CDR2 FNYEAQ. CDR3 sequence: CASSLDRVETQYF. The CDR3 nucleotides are TGTGCCAGCAGCTTAGACAGGGTAGAGACCCAGTACTTC.

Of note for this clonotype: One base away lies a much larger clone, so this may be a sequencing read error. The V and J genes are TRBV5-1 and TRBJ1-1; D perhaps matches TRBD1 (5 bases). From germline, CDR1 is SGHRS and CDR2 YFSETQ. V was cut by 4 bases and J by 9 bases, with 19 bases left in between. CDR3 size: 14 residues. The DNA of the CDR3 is TGCGCCAGCAGCCCGGACAAGTGGGAAAGTAAAGCTTTCTTT. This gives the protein CASSPDKWESKAFF.

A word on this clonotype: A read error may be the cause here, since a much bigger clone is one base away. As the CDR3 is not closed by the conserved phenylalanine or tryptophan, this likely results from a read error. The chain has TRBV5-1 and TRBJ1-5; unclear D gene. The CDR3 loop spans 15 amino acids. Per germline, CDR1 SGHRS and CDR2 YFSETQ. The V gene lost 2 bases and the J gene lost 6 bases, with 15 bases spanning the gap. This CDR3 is CASSFLGIGGQPQHS. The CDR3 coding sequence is TGCGCCAGCAGCTTTTTGGGAATTGGCGGTCAGCCCCAGCATTCT.

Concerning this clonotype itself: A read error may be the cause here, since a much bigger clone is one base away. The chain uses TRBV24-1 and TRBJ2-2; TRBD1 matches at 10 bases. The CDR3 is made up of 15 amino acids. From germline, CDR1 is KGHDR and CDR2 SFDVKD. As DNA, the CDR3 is TGTGCCACCAGCCGGACAGGGGGAAACACCGGGGGGCTGTTTTTT. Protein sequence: CATSRTGGNTGGLFF.

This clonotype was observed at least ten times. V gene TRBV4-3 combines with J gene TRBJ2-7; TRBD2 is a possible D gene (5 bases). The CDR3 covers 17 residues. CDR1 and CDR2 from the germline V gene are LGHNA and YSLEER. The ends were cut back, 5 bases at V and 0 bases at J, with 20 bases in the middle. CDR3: CASSSRLTGIRSYEQYF. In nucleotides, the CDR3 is TGCGCCAGCAGCTCCCGCCTGACCGGGATCCGCTCCTACGAGCAGTACTTC.

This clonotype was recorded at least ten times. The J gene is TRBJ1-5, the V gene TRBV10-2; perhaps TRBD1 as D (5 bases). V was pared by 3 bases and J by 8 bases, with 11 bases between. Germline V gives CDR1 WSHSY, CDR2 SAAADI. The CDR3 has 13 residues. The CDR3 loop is CASSERGFEPQHF. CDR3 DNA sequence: TGCGCCAGCAGTGAAAGGGGTTTCGAGCCCCAGCATTTT.

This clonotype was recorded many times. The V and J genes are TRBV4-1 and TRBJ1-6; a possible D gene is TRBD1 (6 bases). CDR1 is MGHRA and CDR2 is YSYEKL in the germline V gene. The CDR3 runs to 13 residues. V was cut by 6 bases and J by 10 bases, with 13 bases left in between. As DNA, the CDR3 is TGCGCCAGCAGAGGGACATCTGGCTCACCCCTCCACTTT. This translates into CASRGTSGSPLHF.

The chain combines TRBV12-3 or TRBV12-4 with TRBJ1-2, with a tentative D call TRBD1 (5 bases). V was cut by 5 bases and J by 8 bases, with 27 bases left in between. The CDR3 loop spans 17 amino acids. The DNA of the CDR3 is TGTGCCAGCAGTCCATCACCTTCTTATCAGGGAACCGGGGGCTACACCTTC. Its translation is CASSPSPSYQGTGGYTF.

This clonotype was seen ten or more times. CDR3 protein: CASSLGTGHRDTQYF. As DNA, the CDR3 is TGCGCCAGCAGCCTGGGGACAGGGCACCGAGATACGCAGTATTTT. The V and J genes are TRBV4-3 and TRBJ2-3; 9 positions match TRBD1. V gave up 4 bases and J gave up 5 bases; unmatched junction bases: 7. Germline V gene lookup returns CDR1 LGHNA and CDR2 YSLEER. CDR3 length: 15 residues.